This T cell receptor beta chain was recovered during a study of shared T cell receptors in the human thymus. The protocol was immunoSEQ multiplex PCR, while the TCRdb copy is restricted to in-frame clones and leaves out a portion. In the table there are under 450,000 clones, 95% of which are singletons. Germline V gene data show CDR1 as SEHNR and CDR2 as FQNEAQ (reference sequence). Trimming at V came to 4 bases and at J to 6 bases, leaving 13 bases not matched to a gene. The CDR3 sequence is 18 residues long. Sequencing was performed on thymocytes. This receptor was obtained from a human donor. The chain has TRBV7-9 and TRBJ2-1; the match to TRBD2 covers 12 bases. CDR3 DNA: TGTGCCAGCAGCTGCACCACCCGAACTAGCGGGAGGTGCAATGAGCAGTTCTTC. This gives the protein CASSCTTRTSGRCNEQFF.